One and the same sample provided the 6 T cell receptor beta chains below, sequenced in a study of blood T cell repertoires in COVID-19. Assay used: immunoSEQ multiplex PCR; TCRdb lists only in-frame clones, some missing. The sample lists around 200,000 clones, under 90% occurring once. Source material: peripheral blood. These receptors were collected from a man older than 75 with acute or convalescent COVID-19.

The genes are TRBV27 and TRBJ2-3, with TRBD2 matching 11 bases. V lost 5 bases, J lost 6 bases, and 10 bases stayed unmatched. Germline CDR1 and CDR2: MNHEY and SMNVEV (reference sequence). The CDR3 loop spans 16 amino acids. The CDR3, as DNA: TGTGCCAGCAGTCCCGCAACTAGCGGGAGACGGGATACGCAGTATTTT. As protein: CASSPATSGRRDTQYF.

CDR3 sequence reads: CASRPEDYSNTGELFF. The CDR3 bases are TGTGCCAGCAGGCCCGAGGACTACTCGAACACCGGGGAGCTGTTTTTT. The rearrangement uses TRBV27 and TRBJ2-2; tentatively, D is TRBD2 (6 bases). CDR1 MNHEY and CDR2 SMNVEV come from the germline V gene (reference sequence). The CDR3 sequence is 16 residues long. V was pared by 6 bases and J by 0 bases, with 14 bases between.

The chain links TRBV28 to TRBJ2-3; TRBD1 matches 11 bases. The CDR3 is made up of 15 amino acids. The germline gives CDR1 MDHEN, CDR2 SYDVKM. V gave up 2 bases and J gave up 5 bases; unmatched junction bases: 3. The CDR3 reads CASSLGGTGGDTQYF. CDR3 DNA sequence: TGTGCCAGCAGTTTAGGAGGGACAGGGGGAGATACGCAGTATTTT.

In this sample, this clone turned up once. The genes are TRBV19 and TRBJ2-1, with 16 positions matching TRBD2. V lost 4 bases and J lost 13; bases outside the gene matches: 13. The CDR3 length is 17 residues. Germline V CDR1 and CDR2: LNHDA, SQIVND (reference sequence). The CDR3 DNA is TGTGCCAGTAGTAACGACAGGGGACTAGCGGGAGGGATTGGACAGTTCTTC. This gives the protein CASSNDRGLAGGIGQFF. Variable domain in full (rest from reference TRBV19 and TRBJ2-1): DGGITQSPKYLFRKEGQNVTLSCEQNLNHDAMYWYRQDPGQGLRLIYYSQIVNDFQKGDIAEGYSVSREKKESFPLTVTSAQKNPTAFYLCASSNDRGLAGGIGQFFGPGTRLTVL.

This rearrangement joins TRBV3-1 (or the pseudogene TRBV3-2) to TRBJ1-2, with TRBD1 identical over 7 bases. Trimming cost V 4 bases and J 1 base; bases outside gene matches: 6. Looked up from germline, CDR1 is LGHDT and CDR2 is YNNKEL (reference sequence). This CDR3 has 15 amino acids. CDR3 DNA: TGTGCCAGCAGCCCCTGGACAGGAGGTAACTATGGCTACACCTTC. This gives the protein CASSPWTGGNYGYTF.

This clone occurred once. The gene calls are TRBV10-1 and TRBJ2-3; 8 nucleotides align to TRBD2. V shed 4 bases and J 3 bases; nucleotides not matched to a gene: 6. The CDR3 is made up of 15 amino acids. Germline CDR1 and CDR2: WNHNN and SYGVQD (reference sequence). The chain's CDR3 is CASSVSGGGTDTQYF. In DNA form, the CDR3 reads TGCGCCAGCAGTGTATCGGGAGGGGGGACAGATACGCAGTATTTT.